The 26 T cell receptor beta chains presented below share a single source sample, sequenced in a study of T cell changes during pregnancy in multiple sclerosis. Here immunoSEQ multiplex PCR was the method, and the copy in TCRdb shows in-frame clones only, minus some. The repertoire holds roughly 110,000 clones, with roughly 92% as singletons. The sequencing used peripheral blood, collected in the third trimester of pregnancy. The receptors originated from a female donor with multiple sclerosis, enrolled in a pregnancy study.

The genes are TRBV11-2 and TRBJ2-3, with D hard to call. Germline CDR1 SGHAT, CDR2 FQNNGV. The V end lost 2 bases, the J end lost 3 bases, and 3 bases lay between the germline ends. The CDR3 extends over 12 amino acids. The CDR3 nucleotides read TGTGCCAGCAGCTTAACTACAGATACGCAGTATTTT. Amino acids: CASSLTTDTQYF.

The sample holds a few counts of this clone. The chain is built from TRBV7-2 and TRBJ2-3; D unresolved. V gave up 3 bases and J gave up 6 bases, with 10 bases separating them. The CDR3 sequence is 13 residues long. Germline-derived CDR1 and CDR2 are SGHTA and FQGNSA. CDR3 amino acids: CASSFGIADTQYF. The CDR3 region has the DNA TGTGCCAGCAGCTTTGGTATCGCGGATACGCAGTATTTT. The full variable domain, completed using reference TRBV7-2 and TRBJ2-3, is GAGVSQSPSNKVTEKGKDVELRCDPISGHTALYWYRQSLGQGLEFLIYFQGNSAPDKSGLPSDRFSAERTGGSVSTLTIQRTQQEDSAVYLCASSFGIADTQYFGPGTRLTVL.

The chain recombines TRBV18 with TRBJ1-2, with D maybe TRBD1 (5 bases). Deletions cut 3 bases from V and 4 bases from J, with 18 bases between. Germline CDR1 is KGHSH and CDR2 is LQKENI. The CDR3 runs to 16 residues. Here the CDR3 reads CASSPGHPALRYGYTF. The CDR3 DNA sequence: TGTGCCAGCTCACCTGGACACCCAGCCCTTCGCTATGGCTACACCTTC.

The chain is built from TRBV15 and TRBJ2-1; TRBD2 aligns across 11 bases. The CDR3 length is 17 residues. The trim removed 3 bases at V and 4 bases at J, leaving 8 bases unmatched. Germline V gives CDR1 LNHNV, CDR2 YYDKDF (reference sequence). The CDR3 bases are TGTGCCACCAGCAGGGGGGCGGGACTAGCGGCTTACAATGAGCAGTTCTTC. Translated: CATSRGAGLAAYNEQFF.

The chain carries TRBV27 and TRBJ2-2, with D possibly matching TRBD1 (5 bases). This CDR3 has 14 residues. Germline V gene data show CDR1 as MNHEY and CDR2 as SMNVEV (reference sequence). The germline V and J ends were trimmed by 10 bases and 0 bases, with 12 bases remaining between them. CDR3 protein: CATRTSTNTGELFF. CDR3 nucleotide sequence: TGTGCCACCCGGACATCGACGAACACCGGGGAGCTGTTTTTT.

The genes are TRBV28 and TRBJ1-4; 7 nucleotides align to TRBD1. Germline loops: CDR1 MDHEN, CDR2 SYDVKM. V lost 6 bases, J lost 7 bases, and 8 bases stayed unmatched. CDR3 length: 14 amino acids. The CDR3 nucleotides read TGTGCCAGCAGCCTAGACAGGGTGATTGAAAAACTGTTTTTT. Protein sequence: CASSLDRVIEKLFF.

V gene TRBV7-7 combines with J gene TRBJ2-2; possibly TRBD2 for D (7 bases). The CDR3 has 16 residues. The V and J ends lost 1 base and 3 bases respectively, with 12 bases between them. Looked up from germline, CDR1 is SSHAT and CDR2 is FNYEAQ (reference sequence). The CDR3 nucleotides read TGTGCCAGCAGCTTAGGAGGGGGGGCTGACACCGGGGAGCTGTTTTTT. Amino acid sequence: CASSLGGGADTGELFF.

The chain joins TRBV7-3 to TRBJ2-2; tentative D call: TRBD1 (6 bases). Germline V gene lookup returns CDR1 SGHTA and CDR2 FQGTGA. The CDR3 spans 14 residues. V was pared by 7 bases and J by 5 bases, with 14 bases between. The CDR3 loop reads CASNTGTPTGELFF. In DNA, the CDR3 is TGTGCCAGCAATACCGGGACACCTACCGGGGAGCTGTTTTTT.

The chain employs TRBV5-1 and TRBJ2-7; 9 nucleotides line up with TRBD2. The germline V gene encodes CDR1 SGHRS and CDR2 YFSETQ. The CDR3 loop spans 14 amino acids. The junction had 6 bases not matched to a gene; V was cut back by 2 bases and J by 6 bases. The CDR3 spells CASSFTGLAGEQYF. CDR3 bases: TGCGCCAGCAGCTTCACGGGACTAGCAGGCGAGCAGTACTTC.

V is TRBV7-9 and J is TRBJ2-5; tentative D call: TRBD2 (6 bases). The CDR3 extends over 14 amino acids. Germline V gene data show CDR1 as SEHNR and CDR2 as FQNEAQ (reference sequence). The V gene lost 6 bases and the J gene lost 0 bases, with 11 bases spanning the gap. The CDR3 bases are TGTGCCAGCAGTGTAGCGGTGTACCAAGAGACCCAGTACTTC. Translating it yields CASSVAVYQETQYF. Full variable domain (remainder filled in from reference TRBV7-9 and TRBJ2-5): DTGVSQNPRHKITKRGQNVTFRCDPISEHNRLYWYRQTLGQGPEFLTYFQNEAQLEKSRLLSDRFSAERPKGSFSTLEIQRTEQGDSAMYLCASSVAVYQETQYFGPGTRLLVL.

The chain recombines TRBV9 with TRBJ2-7; TRBD2 aligns across 9 bases. V was clipped by 7 bases and J by 7 bases; unmatched bases: 12. Germline V lookup: CDR1 SGDLS, CDR2 YYNGEE. The CDR3 consists of 14 residues. Here the CDR3 reads CASGPGGGAREQYF. Here the CDR3 DNA reads TGTGCCAGCGGCCCCGGCGGGGGGGCGAGGGAGCAGTACTTC.

This clone was detected only once. The chain recombines TRBV27 with TRBJ2-1; 8 bases match TRBD2. Germline V gene sequence: CDR1 MNHEY, CDR2 SMNVEV (reference sequence). J lost 0 bases, V lost 4 bases, and 8 bases had no gene match. This CDR3 contains 17 residues. CDR3 sequence (DNA): TGTGCCAGCAGTTCAGGGCTAGCGGGTTACTCCTACAATGAGCAGTTCTTC. Encoded protein: CASSSGLAGYSYNEQFF.

The chain joins TRBV6-1 to TRBJ2-5; perhaps TRBD2 as D (6 bases). CDR3 length: 12 residues. Trimming left V 6 bases short and J 4 bases short, with 9 bases between. In germline, CDR1 is MNHNS, CDR2 SASEGT. For the CDR3, the DNA is TGTGCCAGCAGACTAGCCCCAGAGACCCAGTACTTC. Amino acids: CASRLAPETQYF.

This chain joins TRBV27 and TRBJ2-2, with 10 bases that match TRBD2. The germline gives CDR1 MNHEY, CDR2 SMNVEV (reference sequence). The CDR3 runs 16 residues. The V gene end was trimmed by 4 bases and the J gene end by 6 bases; junction bases not matched to a gene: 8. The CDR3 region is CASSSLAGVVSGELFF. CDR3 in DNA: TGTGCCAGCAGTTCGCTAGCGGGAGTAGTCTCCGGGGAGCTGTTTTTT.

This rearrangement joins TRBV18 to TRBJ2-2, with D tentatively TRBD1 (5 bases). With 3 bases removed from V and 0 bases from J, the gap between germline ends came to 11 bases. The CDR3 has 16 amino acids. In germline, CDR1 is KGHSH, CDR2 LQKENI. The CDR3 spells CASSPRGLANTGELFF. DNA of the CDR3: TGTGCCAGCTCACCTAGGGGCCTAGCGAACACCGGGGAGCTGTTTTTT.

This clone occurred a few times. The chain joins TRBV7-2 to TRBJ2-7, with D tentatively TRBD2 (6 bases). Germline V CDR1 and CDR2: SGHTA, FQGNSA. The V end was cut by 1 base, the J end by 2 bases, with 12 bases between. The CDR3 is made up of 15 amino acids. Here the CDR3 DNA reads TGTGCCAGCAGCTTAGAGGGCGGGGTTACCTACGAGCAGTACTTC. Its translation: CASSLEGGVTYEQYF.

This clone was detected only once. The V gene is TRBV7-2, the J gene TRBJ1-1, with 7 bases that match TRBD1. CDR1 is SGHTA, CDR2 FQGNSA, per germline. Trimming removed 3 bases from V and 5 bases from J; junction bases left unmatched: 9. The CDR3 contains 15 residues. The CDR3 reads CASSLLTGTGTEAFF. The DNA for the CDR3 is TGTGCCAGCAGCTTGCTGACAGGGACGGGTACTGAAGCTTTCTTT.

The chain carries TRBV5-1 and TRBJ2-4, with D possibly TRBD2 on 7 matching bases. Germline CDR1 and CDR2: SGHRS and YFSETQ. V was shortened by 3 bases and J by 6 bases, with 16 bases between the two germline ends. This CDR3 is built from 15 residues. CDR3 DNA: TGCGCCAGCAGCTCGGACGCCGGGGGGCGAAACATTCAGTACTTC. Amino acid sequence: CASSSDAGGRNIQYF.

This chain uses TRBV28 with TRBJ2-7, with TRBD1 identical over 8 bases. The CDR3 loop spans 14 amino acids. CDR1 is MDHEN and CDR2 is SYDVKM in the germline V gene. Trimming took 3 bases from V and 4 from J; bases not matched to a gene: 5. CDR3 sequence reads: CASSLVRGQYEQYF. In nucleotides, the CDR3 is TGTGCCAGCAGTTTGGTCAGGGGGCAATACGAGCAGTACTTC.

The chain uses TRBV9 and TRBJ1-1, with D unclear. With 0 bases removed from V and 2 bases from J, the gap between germline ends came to 11 bases. CDR1 and CDR2 (germline): SGDLS, YYNGEE. The CDR3 covers 15 residues. The CDR3 nucleotides read TGTGCCAGCAGCGTAGACAATTATTACAACACTGAAGCTTTCTTT. Translating gives CASSVDNYYNTEAFF.

The V and J genes are TRBV2 and TRBJ2-1, with 8 positions matching TRBD2. CDR1 and CDR2 from the germline V gene are SNHLY and FYNNEI. V shed 6 bases and J 4 bases; nucleotides not matched to a gene: 11. The CDR3 contains 16 residues. CDR3 coding DNA: TGTGCCAGCAGGGGGGGAGCGGGAGAGGCATACAATGAGCAGTTCTTC. This sequence encodes CASRGGAGEAYNEQFF.

This chain links TRBV6-6 with TRBJ2-5, with D possibly TRBD2 on 6 matching bases. Trimming pared 7 bases from V and 5 bases from J, leaving 17 bases between. The CDR3 spans 14 residues. Germline V lookup: CDR1 MNHNY, CDR2 SVGAGI (reference sequence). CDR3 coding DNA: TGTGCCAGCACTTGGACTACCATCGGTGAGACCCAGTACTTC. It codes for CASTWTTIGETQYF.

V is TRBV7-2 and J is TRBJ2-5, with TRBD2 identical over 7 bases. Germline V CDR1 and CDR2: SGHTA, FQGNSA. The V and J ends lost 1 base and 2 bases, in that order; junction bases with no gene match: 4. The CDR3 length is 15 residues. The CDR3 region is CASSLVGRGQETQYF. In DNA form, the CDR3 reads TGTGCCAGCAGCTTAGTGGGGCGGGGGCAAGAGACCCAGTACTTC.

V and J are TRBV5-1 and TRBJ2-5, with 7 bases aligning to TRBD2. Per germline, CDR1 SGHRS and CDR2 YFSETQ. V was pared by 6 bases and J by 4 bases, with 6 bases of the junction left unmatched. CDR3 length: 13 residues. CDR3 DNA: TGCGCCAGCACTAGCGGCCTGCCAGAGACCCAGTACTTC. As protein: CASTSGLPETQYF. The entire variable domain, with the rest obtained from reference TRBV5-1 and TRBJ2-5, is as follows: KAGVTQTPRYLIKTRGQQVTLSCSPISGHRSVSWYQQTPGQGLQFLFEYFSETQRNKGNFPGRFSGRQFSNSRSEMNVSTLELGDSALYLCASTSGLPETQYFGPGTRLLVL.

V is TRBV2 and J is TRBJ2-4; the D gene is possibly TRBD1 (5 bases). Per the germline V gene, CDR1 is SNHLY and CDR2 is FYNNEI. CDR3 size: 13 residues. The V gene lost 6 bases and the J gene lost 6 bases, with 12 bases spanning the gap. The CDR3 region has the DNA TGTGCCAGCAGGGCAGGGAACGGAAACATTCAGTACTTC. It codes for CASRAGNGNIQYF.

The V gene is TRBV30, the J gene TRBJ1-2, with 8 bases that match TRBD1. J lost 7 bases, V lost 4 bases, and 8 bases had no gene match. CDR3 length: 13 residues. CDR1 is GTSNPN and CDR2 is SVGIG in the germline V gene (reference sequence). The CDR3 DNA reads as TGTGCCTGGACCATTTCGACAGGGGCTGGCTACACCTTC. Its protein product is CAWTISTGAGYTF.